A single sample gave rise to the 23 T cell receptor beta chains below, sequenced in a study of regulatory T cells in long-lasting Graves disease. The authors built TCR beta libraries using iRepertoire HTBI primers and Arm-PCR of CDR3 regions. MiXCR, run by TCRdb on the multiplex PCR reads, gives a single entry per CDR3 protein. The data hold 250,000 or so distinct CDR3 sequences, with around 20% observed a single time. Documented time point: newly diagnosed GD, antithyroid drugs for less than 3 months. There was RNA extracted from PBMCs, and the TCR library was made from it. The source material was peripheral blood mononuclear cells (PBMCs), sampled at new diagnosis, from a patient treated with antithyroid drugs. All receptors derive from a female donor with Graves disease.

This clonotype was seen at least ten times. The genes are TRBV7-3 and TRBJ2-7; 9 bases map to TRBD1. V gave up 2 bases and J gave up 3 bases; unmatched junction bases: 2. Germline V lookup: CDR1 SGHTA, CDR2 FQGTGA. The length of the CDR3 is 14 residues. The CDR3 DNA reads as TGTGCCAGCAGCTTATGGGGACAGGGCTACGAGCAGTACTTC. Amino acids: CASSLWGQGYEQYF.

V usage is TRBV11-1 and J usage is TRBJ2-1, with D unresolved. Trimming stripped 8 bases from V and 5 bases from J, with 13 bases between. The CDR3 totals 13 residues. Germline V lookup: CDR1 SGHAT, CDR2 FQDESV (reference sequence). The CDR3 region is CASRTYQDNEQFF. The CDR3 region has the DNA TGTGCCAGCCGCACATATCAGGACAATGAGCAGTTCTTC.

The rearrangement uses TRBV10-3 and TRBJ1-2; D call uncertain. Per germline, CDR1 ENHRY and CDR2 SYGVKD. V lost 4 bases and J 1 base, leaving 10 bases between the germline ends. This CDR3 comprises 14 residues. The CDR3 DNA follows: TGTGCCATCAGTGGACTCACAGTTAACTATGGCTACACCTTC. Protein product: CAISGLTVNYGYTF.

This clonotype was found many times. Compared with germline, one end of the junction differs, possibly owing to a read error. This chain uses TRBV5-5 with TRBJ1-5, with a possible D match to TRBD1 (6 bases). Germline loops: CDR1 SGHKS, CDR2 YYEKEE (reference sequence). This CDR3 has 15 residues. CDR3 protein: CASSLDGEGGQPQHF. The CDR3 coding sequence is TGCGCCAGCAGCTTGGACGGTGAAGGGGGTCAGCCCCAGCATTTT.

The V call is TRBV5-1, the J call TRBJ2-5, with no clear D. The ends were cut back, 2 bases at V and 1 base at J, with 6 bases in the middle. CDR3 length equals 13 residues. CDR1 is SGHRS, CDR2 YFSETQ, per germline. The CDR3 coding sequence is TGCGCCAGCAGCTTTACCGTCCAAGAGACCCAGTACTTC. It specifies CASSFTVQETQYF.

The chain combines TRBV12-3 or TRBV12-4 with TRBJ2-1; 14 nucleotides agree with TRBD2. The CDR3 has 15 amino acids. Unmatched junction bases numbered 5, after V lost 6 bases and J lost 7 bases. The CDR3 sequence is CASRARLAGGNEQFF. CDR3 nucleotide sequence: TGTGCCAGCAGGGCCAGACTAGCGGGGGGGAATGAGCAGTTCTTC.

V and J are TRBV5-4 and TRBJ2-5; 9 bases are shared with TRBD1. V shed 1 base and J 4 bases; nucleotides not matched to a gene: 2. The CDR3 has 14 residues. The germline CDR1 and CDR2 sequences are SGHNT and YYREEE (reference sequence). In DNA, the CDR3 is TGTGCCAGCAGCTTGAGGACAGGGGTAGAGACCCAGTACTTC. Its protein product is CASSLRTGVETQYF.

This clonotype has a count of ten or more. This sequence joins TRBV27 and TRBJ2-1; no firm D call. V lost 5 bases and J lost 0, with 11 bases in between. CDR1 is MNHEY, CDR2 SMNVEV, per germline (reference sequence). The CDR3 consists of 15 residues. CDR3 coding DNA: TGTGCCAGCAGTCCCCTCTTGGGCTCCTACAATGAGCAGTTCTTC. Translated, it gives CASSPLLGSYNEQFF.

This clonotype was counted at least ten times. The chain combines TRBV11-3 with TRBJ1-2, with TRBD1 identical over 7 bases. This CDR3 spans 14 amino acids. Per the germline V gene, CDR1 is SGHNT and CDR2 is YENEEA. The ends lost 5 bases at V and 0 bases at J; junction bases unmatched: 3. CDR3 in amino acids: CASSRGQTNYGYTF. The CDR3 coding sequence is TGTGCCAGCAGCCGGGGACAGACTAACTATGGCTACACCTTC. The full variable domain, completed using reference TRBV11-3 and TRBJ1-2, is EAGVVQSPRYKIIEKKQPVAFWCNPISGHNTLYWYLQNLGQGPELLIRYENEEAVDDSQLPKDRFSAERLKGVDSTLKIQPAELGDSAVYLCASSRGQTNYGYTFGSGTRLTVV.

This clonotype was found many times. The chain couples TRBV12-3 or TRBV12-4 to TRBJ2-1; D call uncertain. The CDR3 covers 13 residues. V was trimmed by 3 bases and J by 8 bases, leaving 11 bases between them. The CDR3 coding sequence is TGTGCCAGCAGTTTCCCAGTTGGGGATGAGCAGTTCTTC. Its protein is CASSFPVGDEQFF.

The CDR3 reads CASSYLRNPGGITDTQYF. CDR3 DNA sequence: TGTGCCAGCAGTTACCTCCGAAACCCCGGGGGGATCACAGATACGCAGTATTTT. V is TRBV6-2 or TRBV6-3 and J is TRBJ2-3, with 7 positions matching TRBD2. J gave up 2 bases and V 2 bases, and 13 bases lay outside the gene matches. The CDR3 is 18 residues long. Germline V gives CDR1 MNHEY, CDR2 SVGEGT.

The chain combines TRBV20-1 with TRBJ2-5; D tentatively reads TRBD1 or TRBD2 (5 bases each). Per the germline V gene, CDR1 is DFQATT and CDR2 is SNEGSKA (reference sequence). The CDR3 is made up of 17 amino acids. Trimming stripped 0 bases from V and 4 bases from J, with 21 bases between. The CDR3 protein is CSARDGNRGLGGETQYF. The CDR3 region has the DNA TGCAGTGCTAGAGATGGGAACCGGGGCCTCGGCGGAGAGACCCAGTACTTC.

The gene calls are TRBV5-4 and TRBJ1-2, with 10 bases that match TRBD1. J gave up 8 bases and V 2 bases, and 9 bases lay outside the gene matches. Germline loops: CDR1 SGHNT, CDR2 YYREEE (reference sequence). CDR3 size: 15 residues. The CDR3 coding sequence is TGTGCCAGCAGCTTTGACAGGGGGCCCTCCGAGGGCTACACCTTC. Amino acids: CASSFDRGPSEGYTF.

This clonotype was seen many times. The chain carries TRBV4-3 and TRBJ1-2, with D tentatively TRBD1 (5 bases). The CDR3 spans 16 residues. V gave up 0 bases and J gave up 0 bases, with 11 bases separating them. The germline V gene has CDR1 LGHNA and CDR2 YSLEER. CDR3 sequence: CASSQDWLGANYGYTF. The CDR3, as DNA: TGCGCCAGCAGCCAAGATTGGCTGGGGGCTAACTATGGCTACACCTTC.

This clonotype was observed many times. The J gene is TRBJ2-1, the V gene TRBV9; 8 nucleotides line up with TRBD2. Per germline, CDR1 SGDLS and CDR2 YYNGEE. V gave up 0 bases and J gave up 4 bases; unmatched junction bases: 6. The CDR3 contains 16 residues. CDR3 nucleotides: TGTGCCAGCAGCGTAGAAGGCGGGAGGAAGTACAATGAGCAGTTCTTC. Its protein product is CASSVEGGRKYNEQFF.

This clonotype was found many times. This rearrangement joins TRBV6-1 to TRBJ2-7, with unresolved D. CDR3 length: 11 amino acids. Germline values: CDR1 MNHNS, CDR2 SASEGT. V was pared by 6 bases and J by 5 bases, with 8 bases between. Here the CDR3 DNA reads TGTGCCAGCAGGAGTGGGAACGAGCAGTACTTC. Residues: CASRSGNEQYF.

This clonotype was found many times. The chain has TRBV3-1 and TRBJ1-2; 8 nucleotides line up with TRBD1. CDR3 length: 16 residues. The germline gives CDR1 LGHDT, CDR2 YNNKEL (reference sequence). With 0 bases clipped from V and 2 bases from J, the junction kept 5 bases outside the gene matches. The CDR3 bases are TGTGCCAGCAGCCAAGATGGGACAGGTTCCAACTATGGCTACACCTTC. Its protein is CASSQDGTGSNYGYTF. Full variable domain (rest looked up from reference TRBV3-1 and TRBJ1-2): DTAVSQTPKYLVTQMGNDKSIKCEQNLGHDTMYWYKQDSKKFLKIMFSYNNKELIINETVPNRFSPKSPDKAHLNLHINSLELGDSAVYFCASSQDGTGSNYGYTFGSGTRLTVV.

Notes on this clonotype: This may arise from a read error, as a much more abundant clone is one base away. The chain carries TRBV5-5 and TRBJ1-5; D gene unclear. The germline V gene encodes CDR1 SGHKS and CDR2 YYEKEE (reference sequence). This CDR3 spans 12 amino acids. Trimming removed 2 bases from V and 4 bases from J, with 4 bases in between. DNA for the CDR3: TGTGCCAGCAGCTTAACAAATCAGCCCCAGCATTTT. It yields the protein CASSLTNQPQHF.

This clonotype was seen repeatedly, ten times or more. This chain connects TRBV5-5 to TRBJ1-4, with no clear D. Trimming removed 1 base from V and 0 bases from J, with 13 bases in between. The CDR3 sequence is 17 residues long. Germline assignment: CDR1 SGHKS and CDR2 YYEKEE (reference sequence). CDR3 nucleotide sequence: TGTGCCAGCAGCTTGTCCCTCCTGTCTGCAACTAATGAAAAACTGTTTTTT. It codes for CASSLSLLSATNEKLFF.

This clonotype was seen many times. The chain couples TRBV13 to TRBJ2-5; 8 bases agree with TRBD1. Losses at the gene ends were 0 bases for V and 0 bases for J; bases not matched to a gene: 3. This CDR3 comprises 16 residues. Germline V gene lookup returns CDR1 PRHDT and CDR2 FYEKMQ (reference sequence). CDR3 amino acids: CASSLGGTGYQETQYF. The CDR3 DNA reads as TGTGCCAGCAGCTTAGGCGGGACAGGCTACCAAGAGACCCAGTACTTC.

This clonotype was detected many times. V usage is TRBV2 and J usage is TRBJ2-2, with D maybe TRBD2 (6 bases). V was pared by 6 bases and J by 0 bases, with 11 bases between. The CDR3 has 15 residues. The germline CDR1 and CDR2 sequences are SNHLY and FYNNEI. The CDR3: CASREGRSNTGELFF. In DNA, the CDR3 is TGTGCCAGCAGGGAGGGACGCTCGAACACCGGGGAGCTGTTTTTT. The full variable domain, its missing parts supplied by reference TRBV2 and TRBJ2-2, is EPEVTQTPSHQVTQMGQEVILRCVPISNHLYFYWYRQILGQKVEFLVSFYNNEISEKSEIFDDQFSVERPDGSNFTLKIRSTKLEDSAMYFCASREGRSNTGELFFGEGSRLTVL.

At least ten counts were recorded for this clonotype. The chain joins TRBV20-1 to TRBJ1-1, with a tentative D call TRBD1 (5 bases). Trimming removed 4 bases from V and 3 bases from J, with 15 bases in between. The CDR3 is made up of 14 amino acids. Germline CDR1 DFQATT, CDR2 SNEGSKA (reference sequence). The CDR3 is CSATPGARDTEAFF. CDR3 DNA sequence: TGCAGTGCTACCCCCGGGGCCAGGGACACTGAAGCTTTCTTT.

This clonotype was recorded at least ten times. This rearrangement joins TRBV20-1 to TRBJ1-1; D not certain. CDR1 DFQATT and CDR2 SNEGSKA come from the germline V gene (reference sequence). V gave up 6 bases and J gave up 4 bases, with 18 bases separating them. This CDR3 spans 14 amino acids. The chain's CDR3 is CSAEENPGGTEAFF. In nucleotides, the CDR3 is TGCAGTGCGGAAGAAAACCCGGGCGGCACTGAAGCTTTCTTT.